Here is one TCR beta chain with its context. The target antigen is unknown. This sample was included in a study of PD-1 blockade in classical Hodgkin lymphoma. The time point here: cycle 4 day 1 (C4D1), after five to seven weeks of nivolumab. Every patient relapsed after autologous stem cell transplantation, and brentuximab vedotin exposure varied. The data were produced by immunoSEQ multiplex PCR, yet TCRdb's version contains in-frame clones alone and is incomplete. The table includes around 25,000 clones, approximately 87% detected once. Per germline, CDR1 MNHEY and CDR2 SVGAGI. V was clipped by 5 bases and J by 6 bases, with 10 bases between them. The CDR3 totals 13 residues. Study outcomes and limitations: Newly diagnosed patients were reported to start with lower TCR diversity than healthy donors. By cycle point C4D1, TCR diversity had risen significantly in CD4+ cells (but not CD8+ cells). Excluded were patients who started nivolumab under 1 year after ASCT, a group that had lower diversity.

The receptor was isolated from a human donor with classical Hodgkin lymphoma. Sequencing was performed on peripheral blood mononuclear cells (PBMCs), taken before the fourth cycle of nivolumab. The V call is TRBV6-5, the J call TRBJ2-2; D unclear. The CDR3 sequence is CASSRLTAGELFF. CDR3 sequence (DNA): TGTGCCAGCAGTCGCCTGACGGCCGGGGAGCTGTTTTTT.